The rows below give T cell receptor beta chains drawn from one sample of a study of blood T cell repertoires in COVID-19. Here immunoSEQ multiplex PCR was the method, and the copy in TCRdb shows in-frame clones only, minus some. The repertoire holds over 85,000 clones, with around nine tenths as singletons. The specimen sequenced was peripheral blood. The origin of the receptors is a woman aged 50 to 65 with COVID-19, enrolled during active disease. CDR3s include the opening cysteine and the closing phenylalanine or tryptophan. D genes are given only for firm matches. Expanded clones are given a class, and other clones once, few, many or no size at all.

D gene	V gene	clone size	J gene	CDR3 protein	CDR3 DNA
NA	TRBV5-5	NA	TRBJ1-2	CASSLVLGRGGYTF	TGTGCCAGCAGCTTGGTTCTGGGTCGGGGTGGCTACACCTTC
NA	TRBV6-6	NA	TRBJ2-1	CASSYQLAGNNEQFF	TGTGCCAGCAGTTATCAACTAGCAGGGAACAATGAGCAGTTCTTC
TRBD2	TRBV7-9	NA	TRBJ2-1	CASRFSGGLYNEQFF	TGTGCCAGCAGGTTCTCGGGGGGGCTCTACAATGAGCAGTTCTTC
NA	TRBV7-3	NA	TRBJ1-3	CASSSDGSSGNTIYF	TGTGCCAGCAGCTCGGACGGGAGTTCTGGAAACACCATATATTTT
NA	TRBV11-2	NA	TRBJ2-5	CASSQRGGQETQYF	TGTGCCAGCAGCCAGAGAGGGGGCCAAGAGACCCAGTACTTC
NA	TRBV25-1	once	TRBJ2-7	CASSGSQVYSYEQYF	TGTGCCAGCAGTGGGTCACAGGTTTACTCCTACGAGCAGTACTTC
TRBD2	TRBV6-2/TRBV6-3	NA	TRBJ2-1	CASSWTSGGPYTNNEQFF	TGTGCCAGCAGCTGGACTAGCGGGGGCCCATACACTAACAATGAGCAGTTCTTC
NA	TRBV7-3	NA	TRBJ1-6	CASSLGPYNSPLHF	TGTGCCAGCAGCTTAGGGCCTTATAATTCACCCCTCCACTTT
TRBD1	TRBV18	NA	TRBJ1-5	CASSPPGQSNQPQHF	TGTGCCAGCTCACCGCCGGGACAGAGCAATCAGCCCCAGCATTTT
TRBD1	TRBV19	NA	TRBJ1-1	CASSPGQGEAFF	TGTGCCAGTAGTCCGGGACAGGGCGAAGCTTTCTTT
NA	TRBV2	once	TRBJ1-6	CASSSPGGADSSPLHF	TGTGCCAGCAGTTCCCCGGGGGGGGCGGATAGTTCACCCCTCCACTTT
NA	TRBV28	NA	TRBJ1-6	CASSLIGGVYSPLHF	TGTGCCAGCAGTTTAATTGGGGGGGTTTATTCACCCCTCCACTTT
TRBD1	TRBV11-3	NA	TRBJ2-5	CASSPYQGQALQETQYF	TGTGCCAGCAGCCCATACCAGGGACAGGCACTTCAAGAGACCCAGTACTTC
NA	TRBV6-6	NA	TRBJ2-3	CASSSRRGAVTDTQYF	TGTGCCAGCAGTTCCCGCAGGGGGGCGGTGACAGATACGCAGTATTTT
TRBD1	TRBV24-1	once	TRBJ1-2	CATSDPGQGDRGYTF	TGTGCCACCAGTGACCCGGGACAGGGGGATCGGGGCTACACCTTC
NA	TRBV4-3	few	TRBJ2-1	CASSQDRTLKINEQFF	TGCGCCAGCAGCCAAGACAGGACTCTAAAAATCAATGAGCAGTTCTTC
TRBD1	TRBV6-5	NA	TRBJ2-7	CASSYSGHRGEQYF	TGTGCCAGCAGTTACTCGGGGCACAGGGGCGAGCAGTACTTC
NA	TRBV5-8	NA	TRBJ1-6	CASSLRGYNSPLHF	TGTGCCAGCAGCTTAAGAGGATATAATTCACCCCTCCACTTT
TRBD2	TRBV19	NA	TRBJ2-3	CASSNSGGSYTDTQYF	TGTGCCAGTAGTAACAGCGGGGGCTCGTACACAGATACGCAGTATTTT
TRBD2	TRBV30	NA	TRBJ2-3	CAWSVRGGAADTQYF	TGTGCCTGGAGTGTACGCGGGGGGGCCGCAGATACGCAGTATTTT
NA	TRBV28	NA	TRBJ1-1	CASTLPRGRNTEAFF	TGTGCCAGCACCCTCCCAAGGGGAAGGAACACTGAAGCTTTCTTT
NA	TRBV19	NA	TRBJ2-5	CASKVSAGRETQYF	TGTGCCAGTAAGGTGTCTGCAGGGCGAGAGACCCAGTACTTC
TRBD1	TRBV5-8	NA	TRBJ1-2	CASSSDRGWSNYGYTF	TGTGCCAGCAGCTCGGACAGGGGGTGGTCGAACTATGGCTACACCTTC
NA	TRBV19	NA	TRBJ1-1	CASSIQGNTEAFF	TGTGCCAGTAGTATACAGGGGAACACTGAAGCTTTCTTT
TRBD1	TRBV4-1	NA	TRBJ1-6	CASSQQGQGSSYNSPLHF	TGCGCCAGCAGCCAACAAGGACAGGGAAGCTCCTATAATTCACCCCTCCACTTT
NA	TRBV7-6	NA	TRBJ2-3	CASKGEGVTDTQYF	TGTGCCAGCAAGGGTGAGGGAGTAACAGATACGCAGTATTTT
TRBD1	TRBV9	NA	TRBJ1-2	CASSVEGRTGQGYTF	TGTGCCAGCAGCGTAGAGGGGAGGACAGGCCAAGGCTACACCTTC
NA	TRBV19	NA	TRBJ2-3	CASSSSGTTDTQYF	TGTGCCAGTAGTTCTTCCGGGACTACAGATACGCAGTATTTT
NA	TRBV4-1	NA	TRBJ1-1	CASSQLGGLGYSEAFF	TGCGCCAGCAGCCAACTAGGCGGGCTGGGGTACAGTGAAGCTTTCTTT
NA	TRBV3-1/TRBV3-2	NA	TRBJ1-2	CASSLGQLKQSKGYTF	TGTGCCAGCAGCTTAGGACAGTTGAAGCAGTCTAAAGGCTACACCTTC
NA	TRBV5-1	NA	TRBJ1-6	CASSTDSYSPLHF	TGCGCCAGCAGCACTGACAGCTATTCACCCCTCCACTTT
NA	TRBV2	few	TRBJ2-2	CASTVTTPARNTGELFF	TGTGCCAGCACCGTGACAACCCCAGCTCGGAACACCGGGGAGCTGTTTTTT
NA	TRBV3-1/TRBV3-2	NA	TRBJ1-2	CASSQDLGRVGYGYTF	TGTGCCAGCAGCCAAGACTTAGGCAGGGTGGGCTATGGCTACACCTTC
NA	TRBV12-3/TRBV12-4	NA	TRBJ2-1	CASSPSQNEQFF	TGTGCCAGCAGCCCAAGTCAGAATGAGCAGTTCTTC
NA	TRBV7-3	NA	TRBJ2-3	CASSLTAVGRGRTDTQYF	TGTGCCAGCAGCTTAACGGCTGTAGGGCGGGGGCGCACAGATACGCAGTATTTT
TRBD1	TRBV2	NA	TRBJ1-1	CASSPPGGTEAFF	TGTGCCAGCAGTCCTCCAGGGGGCACTGAAGCTTTCTTT
TRBD1	TRBV27	few	TRBJ1-6	CASSYRGNSPLHF	TGTGCCAGCAGTTACAGGGGTAATTCACCCCTCCACTTT
NA	TRBV19	NA	TRBJ1-1	CASSISPLRNTEAFF	TGTGCCAGTAGTATCTCCCCCCTGCGGAACACTGAAGCTTTCTTT
NA	TRBV7-8	NA	TRBJ2-7	CASSLGADYEQYF	TGTGCCAGCAGCTTAGGGGCAGACTACGAGCAGTACTTC
TRBD1	TRBV2	NA	TRBJ1-1	CASGVPTGGLNTEAFF	TGTGCCAGCGGCGTACCTACAGGGGGATTGAACACTGAAGCTTTCTTT
TRBD1	TRBV6-5	NA	TRBJ1-2	CASTPRGRKGYTF	TGTGCCAGCACTCCCAGGGGGCGGAAGGGCTACACCTTC
NA	TRBV27	NA	TRBJ1-2	CASSSTPNYGYTF	TGTGCCAGCAGTTCAACACCTAACTATGGCTACACCTTC
TRBD1	TRBV27	NA	TRBJ1-2	CASSPTGSHYGYTF	TGTGCCAGCAGTCCGACAGGGTCCCACTATGGCTACACCTTC
NA	TRBV21-1	NA	TRBJ1-2	CASSPDPSPGGTNYGYTF	TGTGCCAGCAGCCCCGATCCCTCGCCGGGGGGAACTAACTATGGCTACACCTTC
NA	TRBV3-1/TRBV3-2	NA	TRBJ1-6	CASRQTDNSPLHF	TGTGCCAGCAGACAGACAGATAATTCACCCCTCCACTTT
NA	TRBV18	NA	TRBJ2-1	CASSPPRGGESNEQFF	TGTGCCAGCTCACCCCCTAGGGGGGGGGAGTCCAATGAGCAGTTCTTC
TRBD1	TRBV7-8	NA	TRBJ1-1	CASSLRYRGEGEAFF	TGTGCCAGCAGCTTAAGGTACAGGGGGGAAGGTGAAGCTTTCTTT
TRBD1	TRBV27	NA	TRBJ2-7	CASSPELEWDRVTF	TGTGCCAGCAGCCCCGAGTTAGAATGGGACAGGGTTACGTTC
TRBD2	TRBV27	NA	TRBJ2-5	CASSPGGAQYF	TGTGCCAGCAGTCCCGGGGGGGCCCAGTACTTC
NA	TRBV28	NA	TRBJ1-6	CASSGEVSPLHF	TGTGCCAGCAGTGGCGAGGTTTCACCCCTCCACTTT